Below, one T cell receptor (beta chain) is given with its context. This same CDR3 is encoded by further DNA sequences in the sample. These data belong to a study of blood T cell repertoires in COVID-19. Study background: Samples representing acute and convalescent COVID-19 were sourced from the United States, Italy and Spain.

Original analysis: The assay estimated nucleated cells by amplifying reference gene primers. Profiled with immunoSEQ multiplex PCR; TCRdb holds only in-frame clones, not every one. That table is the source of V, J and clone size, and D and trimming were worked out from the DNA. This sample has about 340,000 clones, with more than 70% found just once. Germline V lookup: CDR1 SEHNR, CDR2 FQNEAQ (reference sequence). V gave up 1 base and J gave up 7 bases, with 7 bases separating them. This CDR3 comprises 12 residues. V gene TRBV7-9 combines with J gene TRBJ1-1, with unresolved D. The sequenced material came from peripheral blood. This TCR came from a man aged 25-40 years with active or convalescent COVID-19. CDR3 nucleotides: TGTGCCAGCAGCTTAGTAGGAGTTGAAGCTTTCTTT. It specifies CASSLVGVEAFF.